A selection of T cell receptor beta chains follows, all from one sample in a study of beta chain features in type 1 diabetes. Using immunoSEQ multiplex PCR, the repertoire was profiled, and TCRdb retains in-frame clones only, with some absent. The sample includes 600,000 to 700,000 clones, 10% to 15% seen only once; the top ten take approximately 0.022%. The sequencing input was naive CD4+ T cells from blood. The receptors were sampled from a man younger than 30 with type 1 diabetes. The conserved cysteine and the conserved F or W are not part of the CDR3 here. A D gene is named only where the DNA matches it firmly.

TRBV6-5	.	ASSYSTQAPYEQY
TRBV7-3	.	ASSLLGLNTEAF
TRBV6-1	.	ASSVPGTNDYEQY
TRBV29-1	TRBD1	SVLYAQGAGNEKLF
TRBV28	.	ASSLLVSHGETQY
TRBV11-2	TRBD1	ASSARQDRETQY
TRBV7-2	.	ASSLVTNSPLH
TRBV5-4	TRBD2	ASSRTSGGYSTDTQY
TRBV5-1	.	ASSGPAGADTQY
TRBV5-1	.	ASSEDIYEQY
TRBV15	TRBD2	ATSSLTAGGRTNTDTQY
TRBV20-1	.	SAPRENEQY
TRBV30	.	AWSRDGNEKLF
TRBV5-1	.	ASSLFQGGDTEAF
TRBV2	.	ASRAQGTSTDTQY
TRBV29-1	TRBD1	SVTDRVNYGYT
TRBV30	.	AWSVGQVVDTQY
TRBV29-1	.	SVDLDRGSTGELF
TRBV7-7	TRBD2	ASSLEPSGYEQY
TRBV5-1	.	ASSSLIGGSLNTEAF
TRBV4-1	TRBD1	ASSQDVGQASWY
TRBV4-1	.	ASSQDLGVSEQF
TRBV25-1	TRBD1	ASSDRTGSSYNSPLH
TRBV7-2	.	ASSLVEGMTGNTIY
TRBV5-1	.	ASSFQGLGDTGELF
TRBV29-1	.	SVVQGGKTGELF
TRBV5-4	.	ASSLNRVYEQY
TRBV30	.	AWSLTGNQPQH
TRBV29-1	TRBD2	SVRSGSGSSYEQY
TRBV5-1	.	ASSFLGKVDEQY
TRBV9	TRBD2	ASSVGGLATDTQY